The T cell receptor beta chain described here comes from a study of T cell responses to AZD1222 COVID-19 vaccine (dated by TCRdb to the early 2020s). Regarding the study in general: AZD1222 recipients with second doses at about 4 weeks or about 12 weeks were pooled, because spike-specific TCR depth and breadth did not differ between schedules. A total of more than 230 trial participants underwent TCR sequencing, of whom approximately 210 received two doses of AZD1222 and some 26 received two doses of the MenACWY control vaccine. Trial participants were enrolled by age into subgroups of 18-55, 56-69 and 70-plus years, and around 150, 29 and 61 TCR-sequenced participants, respectively, were included in these subgroups.

What this sample's time point label stands for: baseline before first vaccination. Vaccinee samples were obtained from the UK trials COV001 and COV002, which included a single-blind randomized controlled phase 2/3 trial of AZD1222 (ChAdOx1 nCoV-19) in healthy adults. Trial participant PBMC samples were collected at day 0 and day 28 after the second dose for TCRbeta chain sequencing. The CDR3 regions of human TCRbeta chains were analyzed by immunosequencing. The authors' pipeline ran thus. TCRs in the repertoires were compared against a reference library of SARS-CoV-2-specific TCRs that had been generated with the MIRA antigen-specificity platform. Breadth was defined as the fraction of unique TCRs that were SARS-CoV-2-associated. Depth was defined as the fraction of total T cells that were SARS-CoV-2-associated. Using the MIRA data, each spike-specific TCR was mapped to the spike region that the TCR reacts to and placed in a CD4 or CD8 class. Log10-transformed breadth and depth values were compared by one-way ANOVA with Sidak's multiple comparisons tests. TCRdb's version of the immuneACCESS table is confined to in-frame rearrangements and falls short of the full clone set. An unresolved V gene accounts for under half of the shortfall where checked; the remainder is of unknown origin. The D gene and trimming were derived from the DNA, and the V and J assignments and clone size from that table. The sample table lists 150,000 or so clones, nearly 95% of them with a count of one. Roughly 5% of the sample goes to the ten largest clones.

What the research found in general, with its limitations: Conclusions about previously exposed vaccinees are limited, since just five or six AZD1222 recipients were seropositive for SARS-CoV-2 at baseline. The whole spike protein was spanned by vaccine-associated CD4 TCRs, and dominant responses were seen in regions 160-218 and 743-854. No day 14 peak-response samples were available, so repertoires were characterized only after the peak T cell response. In the small 56-69-year group, the increase in depth fell short of significance, most likely because of low power. Participants were mostly white British, with more females than males. The authors suggested clonal diversity may have been underestimated. After two AZD1222 doses, spike-specific TCR breadth and depth were significantly higher than at day 0 and than in MenACWY recipients. Reportedly, almost half of the unique spike-specific TCRs recognized epitopes lying outside the regions that are mutated in the B.1.351 and B.1.1.7 variants.

Concerning this clone: Its antigen is currently not known. The sample holds no much larger clone one base away, and base qualities are not on file.

CDR1 and CDR2 were assigned from the germline V gene as SGDLS and YYNGEE. V is clipped by 4 bases and J by 3 bases, and the sequence between their germline boundaries is 11 bases long. The CDR3 holds 14 amino acids from the cysteine to the phenylalanine. Here the CDR3 DNA is all that survives: 42 bases in frame from base 1. The receptor was derived from an adult in good health. This material consisted of peripheral blood, taken on day 0 of AZD1222 vaccination. The chain links TRBV9 with TRBJ1-3; the D gene assignment is ambiguous. For the CDR3, the sequence is CASSPDGYGNTIYF. The bases are TGTGCCAGCAGCCCTGACGGATATGGAAACACCATATATTTT. Full variable domain (CDR3 extended with the reference TRBV9 and TRBJ1-3 proteins): DSGVTQTPKHLITATGQRVTLRCSPRSGDLSVYWYQQSLDQGLQFLIQYYNGEERAKGNILERFSAQQFPDLHSELNLSSLELGDSALYFCASSPDGYGNTIYFGEGSWLTVV.